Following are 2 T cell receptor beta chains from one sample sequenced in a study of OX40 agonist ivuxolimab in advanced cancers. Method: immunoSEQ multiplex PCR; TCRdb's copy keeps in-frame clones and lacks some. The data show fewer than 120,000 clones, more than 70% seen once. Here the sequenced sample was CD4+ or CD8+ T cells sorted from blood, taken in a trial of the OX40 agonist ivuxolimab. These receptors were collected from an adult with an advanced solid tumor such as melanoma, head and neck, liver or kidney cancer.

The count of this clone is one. The CDR3 loop reads CASRRSTGDIQETQYF. DNA for the CDR3: TGTGCCAGCAGGCGCTCTACAGGGGACATCCAAGAGACCCAGTACTTC. The chain is built from TRBV6-6 and TRBJ2-5; 7 nucleotides align to TRBD1. With 6 bases clipped from V and 1 base from J, the junction kept 11 bases outside the gene matches. This CDR3 is 16 amino acids long. The germline V gene has CDR1 MNHNY and CDR2 SVGAGI (reference sequence).

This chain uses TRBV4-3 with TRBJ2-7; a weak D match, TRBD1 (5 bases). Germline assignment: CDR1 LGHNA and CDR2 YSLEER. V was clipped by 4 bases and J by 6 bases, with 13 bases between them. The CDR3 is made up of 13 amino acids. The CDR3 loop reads CASSPAWGVEQYF. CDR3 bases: TGCGCCAGCAGCCCTGCTTGGGGCGTCGAGCAGTACTTC.